This passage covers 12 T cell receptor beta chains from one sample sequenced in a study of response to subunit inactivated influenza vaccine. TCRdb ran MiXCR on the RT-PCR reads and lists one entry per CDR3 protein. The table includes fewer than 650,000 distinct CDR3 sequences, approximately 13% detected once. This specimen was PBMCs from blood, taken about 6 weeks after vaccination. These receptors came from a man aged 50 or older who received an inactivated influenza vaccine.

V gene TRBV4-2 combines with J gene TRBJ1-2, with D hard to call. V was pared by 2 bases and J by 8 bases, with 21 bases between. The germline V gene encodes CDR1 LGHNA and CDR2 YNFKEQ. The CDR3 runs to 16 residues. The DNA of the CDR3 is TGTGCCAGCAGCCAAATTTCCCGAAGCGGATTGGGCGGCTACACCTTC. Amino acids: CASSQISRSGLGGYTF.

This clonotype showed up just once. The chain uses TRBV7-9 and TRBJ2-7; TRBD1 agrees at 8 bases. The CDR3 extends over 16 amino acids. V was pared by 4 bases and J by 2 bases, with 10 bases of the junction left unmatched. In germline, CDR1 is SEHNR, CDR2 FQNEAQ (reference sequence). Written as DNA, the CDR3 is TGTGCCAGCAGCTCATGGGGGGACAGGATCACCTACGAGCAGTACTTC. Translated, it gives CASSSWGDRITYEQYF.

In its sample, this clonotype was seen a few times. The rearrangement links TRBV28 to TRBJ2-7; 9 positions match TRBD1. The length of the CDR3 is 15 residues. Germline V gene sequence: CDR1 MDHEN, CDR2 SYDVKM. J lost 0 bases, V lost 6 bases, and 6 bases had no gene match. The chain's CDR3 is CASSKNRGLSYEQYF. CDR3 sequence (DNA): TGTGCCAGCAGCAAGAACAGGGGGCTCTCCTACGAGCAGTACTTC.

The table lists this clonotype with many counts. The chain carries TRBV12-3 or TRBV12-4 and TRBJ1-5, with 10 bases fitting TRBD1. The CDR3 has 18 residues. With 4 bases clipped from V and 1 base from J, the junction kept 10 bases outside the gene matches. The CDR3 region is CASSSRDRGPSSNQPQHF. In DNA, the CDR3 is TGTGCCAGCAGTTCCAGAGACAGGGGGCCTTCAAGCAATCAGCCCCAGCATTTT.

In this sample, this clonotype turned up a few times. The genes are TRBV6-1 and TRBJ2-5; either TRBD1 or TRBD2 may supply D (6 bases each). This CDR3 spans 17 amino acids. Germline-derived CDR1 and CDR2 are MNHNS and SASEGT. V lost 3 bases and J 3 bases, leaving 20 bases between the germline ends. The CDR3 is CASSDLIPMGGEETQYF. In DNA, the CDR3 is TGTGCCAGCAGTGACCTAATACCCATGGGGGGCGAAGAGACCCAGTACTTC.

This CDR3 reads CASSPMQRTWGNPLADTQYF. The CDR3 DNA sequence: TGTGCCAGCAGCCCTATGCAGCGTACCTGGGGGAATCCCTTGGCAGATACGCAGTATTTT. This chain links TRBV11-2 with TRBJ2-3; the D call may be TRBD1 or TRBD2 (5 bases each). CDR3 length: 20 residues. Germline V lookup: CDR1 SGHAT, CDR2 FQNNGV. Trimming stripped 5 bases from V and 4 bases from J, with 31 bases between.

The chain links TRBV2 to TRBJ2-3; 8 nucleotides agree with TRBD1. CDR1 and CDR2 from the germline V gene are SNHLY and FYNNEI. Trimming removed 6 bases from V and 2 bases from J; junction bases left unmatched: 4. The CDR3 extends over 14 amino acids. This CDR3 is CASRKTGATDTQYF. CDR3 DNA: TGTGCCAGCAGGAAGACAGGGGCCACAGATACGCAGTATTTT.

The gene calls are TRBV12-3 or TRBV12-4 and TRBJ2-7; maybe TRBD2 (6 bases). The germline V and J ends were trimmed by 6 bases and 0 bases, with 12 bases remaining between them. The CDR3 is 14 amino acids. The CDR3 sequence: CASSEGRSSYEQYF. The CDR3 DNA is TGTGCCAGCAGCGAGGGGAGGAGCTCCTACGAGCAGTACTTC.

This clonotype was observed a few times. This chain links TRBV29-1 with TRBJ2-1, with TRBD2 matching 9 bases. The V and J ends lost 0 bases and 5 bases, in that order; junction bases with no gene match: 11. The CDR3 loop spans 17 amino acids. CDR1 SQVTM and CDR2 ANQGSEA come from the germline V gene. The CDR3 DNA sequence: TGCAGCGTTGAAGATTTCTTTAGCGGGAGTGGGGACAATGAGCAGTTCTTC. Translating it yields CSVEDFFSGSGDNEQFF.

The rearrangement links TRBV12-3 or TRBV12-4 to TRBJ2-1; 16 bases are a match to TRBD2. CDR3 length: 16 amino acids. J was trimmed by 8 bases and V by 5 bases; bases with no gene match: 6. The DNA of the CDR3 is TGTGCCAGCAGTAAGGGACTAGCGGGGGGGCTCGATGAGCAGTTCTTC. Translated, it gives CASSKGLAGGLDEQFF.

The chain carries TRBV20-1 and TRBJ2-3; D might be TRBD2 (6 bases). This CDR3 comprises 16 residues. Trimming cost V 0 bases and J 0 bases, with 13 bases left between them. Germline CDR1 and CDR2: DFQATT and SNEGSKA (reference sequence). The CDR3 loop reads CSAREPVGGSTDTQYF. In nucleotides, the CDR3 is TGCAGTGCTAGAGAACCCGTCGGGGGAAGCACAGATACGCAGTATTTT.

The gene calls are TRBV14 and TRBJ2-1, with D unclear. This CDR3 contains 14 residues. Germline V CDR1 and CDR2: SGHDN, FVKESK. Trimming pared 0 bases from V and 10 bases from J, leaving 13 bases between. CDR3: CASSQEVGSREQFF. In DNA, the CDR3 is TGTGCCAGCAGCCAAGAAGTAGGGTCGCGGGAGCAGTTCTTC.